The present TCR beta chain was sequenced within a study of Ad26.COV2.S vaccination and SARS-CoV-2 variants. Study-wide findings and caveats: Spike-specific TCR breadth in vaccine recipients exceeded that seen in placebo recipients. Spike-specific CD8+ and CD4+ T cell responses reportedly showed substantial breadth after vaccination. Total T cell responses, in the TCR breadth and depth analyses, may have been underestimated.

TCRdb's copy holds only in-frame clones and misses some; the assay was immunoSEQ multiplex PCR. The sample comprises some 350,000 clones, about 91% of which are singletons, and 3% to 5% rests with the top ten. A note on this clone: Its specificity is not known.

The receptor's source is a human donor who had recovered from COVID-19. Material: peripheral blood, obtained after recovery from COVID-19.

The CDR3 loop is CATRLGAYGYTF. The CDR3 nucleotides are TGTGCCACACGGTTGGGGGCCTATGGCTACACCTTC. The genes are TRBV19 and TRBJ1-2; D is perhaps TRBD1 (6 bases). The CDR3 sequence is 12 residues long. Trimming shortened V by 10 bases and J by 4 bases, and 13 bases separated the two germline ends. Germline CDR1 LNHDA, CDR2 SQIVND (reference sequence).